A selection of T cell receptor beta chains follows, all from one sample in a study of shared clonotypes between healthy human individuals. Clones were read by immunoSEQ multiplex PCR, and TCRdb kept only the in-frame ones, dropping some. The repertoire consists of around 1.5 million clones, with 95% to 99% occurring once and the leading ten covering less than 0.55%. Specimen: naive CD4+ T cells sorted from blood. Receptors were obtained from a man between 25 and 39 years old in good health. Both conserved end residues are part of each CDR3. The D gene is left open where the match is weak. Clone size is given for some rows only: seen once, a few or many times, or a class if the clone is expanded.

v_call	d_call	j_call	clone_size	cdr3_aa	cdr3_nt
TRBV5-4	TRBD2	TRBJ2-3	.	CASSFGLAGVVGTQYF	TGTGCCAGCAGCTTTGGACTAGCGGGAGTGGTCGGTACGCAGTATTTT
TRBV20-1	.	TRBJ2-7	.	CSANREYEQYF	TGCAGTGCCAACAGAGAATACGAGCAGTACTTC
TRBV7-9	.	TRBJ2-5	.	CASSPNQETQYF	TGTGCCAGCAGCCCCAATCAAGAGACCCAGTACTTC
TRBV15	TRBD1	TRBJ1-5	.	CATSRDLRGRQPQHF	TGTGCCACCAGCAGAGATCTCAGGGGGCGCCAGCCCCAGCATTTT
TRBV5-1	.	TRBJ2-1	.	CASSLDRLDGEQFF	TGCGCCAGCAGCCTCGACAGGTTGGACGGTGAGCAGTTCTTC
TRBV4-3	TRBD2	TRBJ2-2	once	CASRNRLAGGAGELFF	TGCGCCAGCAGGAATCGACTAGCGGGAGGTGCCGGGGAGCTGTTTTTT
TRBV6-5	TRBD1	TRBJ1-2	.	CASKTGTGVGYTF	TGTGCCAGCAAGACCGGGACAGGGGTTGGCTACACCTTC
TRBV28	.	TRBJ2-5	.	CASMPGSTETQYF	TGTGCCAGTATGCCAGGGAGCACAGAGACCCAGTACTTC
TRBV7-2	.	TRBJ1-2	.	CASSLGGGYGYTF	TGTGCCAGCAGCTTAGGGGGTGGGTATGGCTACACCTTC
TRBV11-2	.	TRBJ1-2	.	CASSAQVTDGYTF	TGTGCCAGCAGCGCCCAGGTGACTGATGGCTACACCTTC
TRBV12-5	.	TRBJ1-1	.	CASGRGQNTEAFF	TGTGCTAGTGGCAGAGGACAGAACACTGAAGCTTTCTTT
TRBV18	.	TRBJ1-4	.	CASSLDSTTNEKLFF	TGTGCCAGCTCACTAGACAGTACAACTAATGAAAAACTGTTTTTT
TRBV5-5	.	TRBJ1-5	.	CASSVQGFSNQPQHF	TGTGCCAGCAGCGTACAGGGATTCAGCAATCAGCCCCAGCATTTT
TRBV30	.	TRBJ1-5	.	CAWSVALGVNQPQHF	TGTGCCTGGAGTGTGGCTTTGGGGGTGAATCAGCCCCAGCATTTT
TRBV18	.	TRBJ2-6	.	CASSPTDSGANVLTF	TGTGCCAGCTCACCTACCGACTCTGGGGCCAACGTCCTGACTTTC
TRBV7-8	.	TRBJ1-4	once	CASSLWTRGANEKLFF	TGTGCCAGCAGCTTATGGACCCGCGGGGCTAATGAAAAACTGTTTTTT
TRBV14	TRBD1	TRBJ2-3	.	CASRLTGGTDTQYF	TGTGCCAGCAGACTCACAGGGGGCACAGATACGCAGTATTTT
TRBV5-1	TRBD2	TRBJ2-7	once	CASSDLLAAGREQYF	TGCGCCAGCAGCGACCTACTAGCGGCCGGACGGGAGCAGTACTTC
TRBV18	.	TRBJ1-5	.	CASTAGRNQPQHF	TGTGCCAGCACCGCGGGGCGCAATCAGCCCCAGCATTTT
TRBV27	.	TRBJ1-1	.	CASSSAFGGVGTEAFF	TGTGCCAGCAGTTCTGCTTTCGGGGGCGTGGGCACTGAAGCTTTCTTT
TRBV28	.	TRBJ2-7	.	CASSSHSNIQYEQYF	TGTGCCAGCAGTTCCCACTCCAACATCCAATACGAGCAGTACTTC
TRBV7-2	TRBD1	TRBJ1-4	.	CASSLGDRGRNEKLFF	TGTGCCAGCAGCTTAGGGGACAGGGGGCGGAATGAAAAACTGTTTTTT
TRBV4-1	.	TRBJ1-1	.	CASGEAVLGNTEAFF	TGCGCCAGCGGCGAGGCGGTTTTAGGGAACACTGAAGCTTTCTTT
TRBV5-1	.	TRBJ2-3	.	CASQPGGNTDTQYF	TGCGCCAGTCAGCCTGGCGGAAACACAGATACGCAGTATTTT
TRBV18	TRBD1	TRBJ1-2	.	CASSPPGTGRHIYGYTF	TGTGCCAGCTCACCGCCGGGGACAGGGAGGCATATCTATGGCTACACCTTC
TRBV18	.	TRBJ2-2	.	CASKPGTTTGELFF	TGTGCCAGCAAACCCGGGACAACAACCGGGGAGCTGTTTTTT
TRBV18	TRBD1	TRBJ1-1	.	CASSHADRGREAFF	TGTGCCAGCTCACACGCTGACAGGGGGCGAGAAGCTTTCTTT
TRBV27	TRBD1	TRBJ2-7	.	CASSTRQGTYEQYF	TGTGCCAGCAGTACCAGACAGGGGACCTACGAGCAGTACTTC
TRBV10-2	TRBD1	TRBJ2-7	once	CASRATGPPGTYEQYF	TGCGCCAGCAGAGCGACAGGGCCTCCAGGTACCTACGAGCAGTACTTC
TRBV30	.	TRBJ1-5	.	CAWSVGGEGGSQPQHF	TGTGCCTGGAGTGTAGGGGGAGAGGGGGGAAGTCAGCCCCAGCATTTT
TRBV6-6	.	TRBJ2-7	.	CASSDGTIYEQYF	TGTGCCAGCAGTGACGGGACAATATACGAGCAGTACTTC
TRBV9	TRBD2	TRBJ2-1	.	CASSVGLAGVENEQFF	TGTGCCAGCAGCGTAGGACTAGCGGGAGTCGAGAATGAGCAGTTCTTC
TRBV4-1	.	TRBJ1-5	.	CASSHPVLRSNQPQHF	TGCGCCAGCAGCCACCCGGTCCTTCGGAGCAATCAGCCCCAGCATTTT
TRBV18	TRBD2	TRBJ2-1	.	CASSPRAGGDYNEQFF	TGTGCCAGCTCACCACGAGCGGGAGGTGACTACAATGAGCAGTTCTTC
TRBV6-1	.	TRBJ1-2	.	CASSELHGTGYTF	TGTGCCAGCAGTGAATTACATGGGACTGGCTACACCTTC
TRBV2	.	TRBJ1-4	.	CASTELAATNEKLFF	TGTGCCAGCACGGAGTTAGCTGCAACTAATGAAAAACTGTTTTTT
TRBV30	.	TRBJ2-1	.	CAWTSDPHNEQFF	TGTGCCTGGACCTCGGACCCCCACAATGAGCAGTTCTTC
TRBV2	.	TRBJ2-3	.	CASRPADYSTDTQYF	TGTGCCAGCAGACCCGCGGACTACAGCACAGATACGCAGTATTTT
TRBV6-6	TRBD1	TRBJ1-1	.	CASSHLTGGTNTEAFF	TGTGCCAGCAGTCACCTGACAGGGGGGACCAACACTGAAGCTTTCTTT
TRBV9	.	TRBJ2-1	.	CASSVAARTGRYNEQFF	TGTGCCAGCAGCGTAGCTGCTCGGACGGGTCGTTACAATGAGCAGTTCTTC
TRBV29-1	.	TRBJ2-7	.	CSVERRYRDFQYEQYF	TGCAGCGTTGAACGCCGGTACCGGGACTTCCAGTACGAGCAGTACTTC
TRBV28	.	TRBJ2-7	.	CASSFNVRQYF	TGTGCCAGCAGTTTTAATGTTCGGCAGTACTTC
TRBV6-5	.	TRBJ2-2	.	CASIEQGTGELFF	TGTGCCAGCATAGAACAGGGAACCGGGGAGCTGTTTTTT
TRBV5-6	.	TRBJ1-3	.	CASSFPTSGGNTIYF	TGTGCCAGCAGCTTCCCTACGAGTGGGGGAAACACCATATATTTT